The clone carrying this TCR beta chain was detected only a few times. The data stem from a study of early T cells in non-severe SARS-CoV-2 infection. Study-level background: RNA in bulk from unsorted whole blood was sequenced, and chains were unpaired.

The V gene's germline CDR1 is GTSNPN and CDR2 SVGIG (reference sequence). The CDR3 consists of 15 residues. V shed 5 bases and J 4 bases; nucleotides not matched to a gene: 7. Researchers attached unique molecular identifiers to individual cDNA molecules. TCRdb processed the 5' RACE reads anew with MiXCR; each CDR3 protein has one entry. The sample has roughly 40,000 distinct CDR3 sequences, approximately 5.9% seen once. The sample was whole blood, taken at baseline. V and J are TRBV30 and TRBJ2-5, with TRBD2 matching over 13 bases. The sequence was obtained from an adult who was a healthcare worker with PCR-confirmed SARS-CoV-2 infection or an uninfected control (not recorded which). The CDR3 nucleotides read TGTGCCTGGGGTGGGACTAGCGGGGCCTCAGAGACCCAGTACTTC. Residues: CAWGGTSGASETQYF.